This T cell receptor (beta chain) was captured by sequencing in a study of blood T cell repertoires in COVID-19 (TCRdb year 2020). In the study overall: The collaborator samples originated in the United States, Italy and Spain and spanned the acute and convalescent phases of COVID-19. Subjects who had been exposed to COVID-19, were actively infected with it, or had recovered from it provided the deeply sampled blood TCRbeta repertoires that made up the dataset. The repertoires were released in a freely available public database intended as a resource for research on the immune response to SARS-CoV-2. Where HLA class I and class II types were available, the types were taken from metadata supplied by the sample provider, not from assay-based typing. Sample metadata almost always included a de-identified subject ID, COVID-19 status, age in years and sex. The prospective study material was composed of cDNA or gDNA derived from T cells, B-cell-depleted T cells, or PBMCs. Samples came from the ongoing ImmuneRACE study (first 160 participants) plus 1,254 subjects from 6 global collaborators.

V gives up 0 bases and J gives up 4 bases, and the segment between their germline ends measures 10 bases. CDR1 and CDR2 were assigned from the germline V gene as SGHRS and YFSETQ. Including cysteine and phenylalanine, the CDR3 has 15 amino acids. Only the CDR3 part of the read is kept: 45 bases, read in frame from the first base. Turning to this clone: Its antigen target is currently unknown. Qualities for individual bases were not recorded, and no much larger clone is one base off.

TCRbeta CDR3 regions were amplified from genomic DNA by means of the immunoSEQ Assay, a bias-controlled multiplex PCR. For the original study's pipeline: The number of nucleated cells in each sample was estimated by amplification of reference gene primers within the assay. Sequence reads were collapsed and filtered to measure the absolute abundance of every unique TCRbeta CDR3 rearrangement. For each sample, productive Simpson clonality was calculated as the square root of Simpson's diversity index over productive rearrangements. Sourced from immuneACCESS, this table was stored by TCRdb with only in-frame sequences that have V and J called. A share of the clones is absent; for the studies checked, an unresolved V gene accounts for under half, and the remainder has no known explanation. For V, J and clone size, that table is used; D and trimming come from the DNA. This sample gives around 100,000 clones in total; roughly 80% of them show up just once. Roughly 20% of the sample is taken by the ten largest.

The collaborating institutions used their own protocols to collect whole blood in K2EDTA tubes. For TCRbeta analysis, collaborators shipped samples in one of three forms: frozen whole blood, isolated PBMCs, or DNA extracted from either of those sample types. Beyond this particular receptor, the publication reports: Clinical and demographic metadata were provided uncurated, with the amount varying by source and participant.

This TCR was sampled from a man in his sixties or seventies with active or convalescent COVID-19. The material sequenced was peripheral blood. Recombination connected TRBV5-1 to TRBJ2-2; TRBD2 could be the D gene, as 6 bases match. The CDR3 reads as follows: CASSLEGTSTGELFF. The sequence in DNA is TGCGCCAGCAGCTTGGAGGGGACTTCCACCGGGGAGCTGTTTTTT.